Included here is one T cell receptor (beta chain) sequence, with context. The antigen remains undetermined. V was cut by 3 bases and J by 5 bases, with 9 bases left in between. The CDR3 has 13 residues. Germline lookup yields CDR1 LNHDA and CDR2 SQIVND (reference sequence). This sample stems from a study of graft-versus-host responses after intestinal transplantation. Study outcomes and limitations: Early post-transplant HvG declines tracked with peak circulating GvH clone levels.

Repertoires were generated with immunoSEQ multiplex PCR, while TCRdb's copy carries only in-frame clones and drops some. The profile covers about 97,000 clones, with 75% to 95% appearing a single time and approximately 0.18% taken by the ten largest. The J gene is TRBJ2-3, the V gene TRBV19; D ambiguous. This TCR was sampled from a human donor who was the organ donor for an intestinal transplant. Source: unstimulated CD4+ T cells sorted from spleen or lymph node cells, taken before transplant. Written as DNA, the CDR3 is TGTGCCAGTAGTATGAACCCACTAGATACGCAGTATTTT. Translated, it gives CASSMNPLDTQYF.